This record concerns one T cell receptor beta chain sequence. What it recognizes is unknown. The sample belongs to a study of cytomegalovirus exposure and HLA in healthy donors. Points from the study as a whole: Trimming of TCR beta V- and J-genes showed a link, identified in a later analysis, to a missense DCLRE1C variant.

Primers for the PCR totalled 60 Vbeta and 13 Jbeta. Assay: immunoSEQ multiplex PCR; the TCRdb copy retains only in-frame clones and omits some. The data show fewer than 250,000 clones, with roughly 77% seen just once and about 3.4% held by the top ten. Germline V gives CDR1 LNHDA, CDR2 SQIVND (reference sequence). The J segment lost 0 bases and the V segment lost 6 bases, leaving 8 bases of the junction unmatched. CDR3 length: 16 residues. Sequenced input: PBMCs. The receptor was isolated from a man aged 35-49 years in good health and CMV-seropositive. J is TRBJ2-4 and V is TRBV19; 7 positions match TRBD1. The CDR3 is CASSPNRGVAKNIQYF. CDR3 DNA sequence: TGTGCCAGTAGCCCGAACAGGGGAGTAGCCAAAAACATTCAGTACTTC.